This passage covers 18 T cell receptor beta chains from one sample sequenced in a study of T-cell reconstitution after alpha-beta-depleted transplantation in children (dated by TCRdb to the mid-2010s). Library preparation was by PCR. TCRdb shows the sequencer as Illumina HiSeq 2500. To normalize quantification of the TCRbeta repertoire, the TCR libraries were built with molecular barcoding that relied on unique molecular identifiers. Using fastp at Q25 and MiXCR, TCRdb reprocessed the public reads and kept productive beta chains. CDR3 protein duplicates are merged, each entry listing the most common genes and DNA. The sample data list 240,000 or so distinct CDR3 sequences, and about 12% of these were observed just once. The ten largest clones take up about 2.6% of the sample. This sample comprised PBMCs from the stem cell graft donor, obtained from the stem cell graft. Every receptor here comes from a human donor who donated a stem cell graft to a child with acute lymphoblastic leukemia.

This clonotype has ten or more counts. The chain recombines TRBV25-1 with TRBJ2-7; the D call may be TRBD1 or TRBD2 (5 bases each). Germline V CDR1 and CDR2: MGHDK, SYGVNS. CDR3 length: 13 residues. With 2 bases removed from V and 6 bases from J, the gap between germline ends came to 11 bases. CDR3 protein: CASSERGRPEQYF. The CDR3 nucleotides read TGTGCCAGCAGTGAACGGGGCCGCCCCGAGCAGTACTTC.

This clonotype appeared many times. The V and J genes are TRBV12-3 or TRBV12-4 and TRBJ1-5, with 9 bases matching TRBD1. With 5 bases clipped from V and 4 bases from J, the junction kept 3 bases outside the gene matches. The CDR3 length is 14 residues. In nucleotides, the CDR3 is TGTGCCAGCAGTCAACAGGGGGCGAATCAGCCCCAGCATTTT. This gives the protein CASSQQGANQPQHF.

This clonotype was observed a handful of times. This rearrangement joins TRBV3-1 to TRBJ2-1; D could derive from TRBD1 or TRBD2 (5 bases each). V was shortened by 4 bases and J by 6 bases, with 13 bases between the two germline ends. Germline V lookup: CDR1 LGHDT, CDR2 YNNKEL (reference sequence). The CDR3 is 14 amino acids. This CDR3 is CASSLTGTVNEQFF. The DNA for the CDR3 is TGTGCCAGCAGCCTGACCGGGACGGTCAATGAGCAGTTCTTC.

The chain recombines TRBV5-6 with TRBJ2-1, with 8 bases lining up with TRBD2. Germline V gene lookup returns CDR1 SGHDT and CDR2 YYEEEE. This CDR3 contains 16 residues. J was trimmed by 6 bases and V by 2 bases; bases with no gene match: 10. The CDR3 protein is CASSFFGTSGTNEQFF. As DNA, the CDR3 is TGTGCCAGCAGCTTCTTTGGGACTAGTGGTACCAATGAGCAGTTCTTC.

The chain uses TRBV29-1 and TRBJ2-7; D not resolved. The CDR3 is 14 residues long. Trimming removed 0 bases at V and 2 bases at J, with 11 bases between. The germline gives CDR1 SQVTM, CDR2 ANQGSEA. CDR3 in amino acids: CSVEEGKSPYEQYF. The CDR3 nucleotides are TGCAGCGTTGAAGAAGGAAAAAGCCCCTACGAGCAGTACTTC.

In its sample, this clonotype was seen many times. The J gene is TRBJ1-4, the V gene TRBV20-1; D might be TRBD1 (6 bases). CDR3 length: 13 residues. Trimming took 3 bases from V and 8 from J, leaving 13 bases between them. CDR1 and CDR2 from the germline V gene are DFQATT and SNEGSKA (reference sequence). CDR3 bases: TGCAGTGCTAGCCCTCCGGGGGCCGAAAAACTGTTTTTT. This encodes CSASPPGAEKLFF.

This clonotype was recorded at least ten times. This chain uses TRBV4-3 with TRBJ1-3; TRBD1 agrees at 9 bases. Per the germline V gene, CDR1 is LGHNA and CDR2 is YSLEER. V dropped 0 bases and J dropped 2; count of bases not matched to a gene: 2. The CDR3 loop spans 16 amino acids. CDR3 coding DNA: TGCGCCAGCAGCCAAGACAGGACAGGGGCTGGAAACACCATATATTTT. Translated: CASSQDRTGAGNTIYF.

This clonotype was detected many times. The rearrangement joins TRBV7-9 to TRBJ2-7; D may correspond to TRBD1 or TRBD2 (7 bases each). This CDR3 has 13 amino acids. V lost 6 bases and J 4 bases, leaving 13 bases between the germline ends. Germline CDR1 reads SEHNR; CDR2 reads FQNEAQ (reference sequence). Here the CDR3 DNA reads TGTGCCAGCAGGGGAGGGACAGAATACGAGCAGTACTTC. Its protein product is CASRGGTEYEQYF. Full variable domain (outside the CDR3, taken from reference TRBV7-9 and TRBJ2-7): DTGVSQNPRHKITKRGQNVTFRCDPISEHNRLYWYRQTLGQGPEFLTYFQNEAQLEKSRLLSDRFSAERPKGSFSTLEIQRTEQGDSAMYLCASRGGTEYEQYFGPGTRLTVT.

At least ten counts were recorded for this clonotype. The rearrangement joins TRBV6-5 to TRBJ2-2; D is unresolved. The V and J ends lost 8 bases and 3 bases respectively, with 13 bases between them. The CDR3 has 14 residues. Per germline, CDR1 MNHEY and CDR2 SVGAGI. The chain's CDR3 is CASLRDMDTGELFF. The CDR3, as DNA: TGTGCCAGCTTAAGGGATATGGACACCGGGGAGCTGTTTTTT.

This clonotype appeared many times. The rearrangement joins TRBV12-3 or TRBV12-4 to TRBJ2-7; 7 bases line up with TRBD1. This CDR3 spans 15 amino acids. Trimming cost V 5 bases and J 2 bases; bases outside gene matches: 9. CDR3 protein: CASSDRARTTYEQYF. Here the CDR3 DNA reads TGTGCCAGCAGTGACAGGGCGCGGACGACCTACGAGCAGTACTTC.

This clonotype was seen ten or more times. This chain connects TRBV28 to TRBJ1-1; 7 bases are shared with TRBD1. The CDR3 consists of 14 residues. In germline, CDR1 is MDHEN, CDR2 SYDVKM. Trimming took 5 bases from V and 2 from J; bases not matched to a gene: 5. Here the CDR3 DNA reads TGTGCCAGCAGTCTGGACAGGCCTAACACTGAAGCTTTCTTT. This sequence encodes CASSLDRPNTEAFF.

This clonotype was recorded many times. The chain recombines TRBV6-2 or TRBV6-3 with TRBJ2-1; D tentatively reads TRBD1 or TRBD2 (6 bases each). The V gene's germline CDR1 is MNHEY and CDR2 SVGEGT. Trimming shortened V by 5 bases and J by 9 bases, and 14 bases separated the two germline ends. The CDR3 is 13 amino acids. The CDR3 protein is CASSPRGESEQFF. Written as DNA, the CDR3 is TGTGCCAGCAGTCCTAGGGGGGAAAGTGAGCAGTTCTTC.

This clonotype appeared many times. V is TRBV4-3 and J is TRBJ2-4; D uncertain. Looked up from germline, CDR1 is LGHNA and CDR2 is YSLEER. Trimming stripped 0 bases from V and 9 bases from J, with 9 bases between. The length of the CDR3 is 13 residues. CDR3 loop: CASSQDYSGIQYF. The DNA of the CDR3 is TGCGCCAGCAGCCAAGATTACTCAGGCATTCAGTACTTC.

As regards this clonotype: One base away lies a much larger clone, so this may be a sequencing read error. This chain joins TRBV20-1 and TRBJ2-7, with 8 positions matching TRBD2. Germline CDR1 is DFQATT and CDR2 is SNEGSKA (reference sequence). This CDR3 comprises 15 residues. In DNA form, the CDR3 reads TGCTGTGCTAGAGCTGCTAGCGGGTTCCCCTACGAGCAGTACTTC. This translates into CCARAASGFPYEQYF.

The chain links TRBV28 to TRBJ1-6; perhaps TRBD1 as D (5 bases). Germline loops: CDR1 MDHEN, CDR2 SYDVKM. V dropped 5 bases and J dropped 2 bases, with 7 bases sitting between them. The CDR3 covers 14 residues. CDR3 coding DNA: TGTGCCAGCAGTGCCAGGGCCTATAATTCACCCCTCCACTTT. Its translation: CASSARAYNSPLHF. Looking up the rest from reference TRBV28 and TRBJ1-6 gives the full variable domain: DVKVTQSSRYLVKRTGEKVFLECVQDMDHENMFWYRQDPGLGLRLIYFSYDVKMKEKGDIPEGYSVSREKKERFSLILESASTNQTSMYLCASSARAYNSPLHFGNGTRLTVT.

This clonotype was seen many times. This chain uses TRBV4-2 with TRBJ2-1, with TRBD2 identical over 12 bases. The CDR3 length is 16 residues. The V segment lost 4 bases and the J segment 4 bases; nucleotides outside the gene matches: 5. Looked up from germline, CDR1 is LGHNA and CDR2 is YNFKEQ. This CDR3 reads CASSPKTSGGYNEQFF. Here the CDR3 DNA reads TGTGCCAGCAGCCCAAAGACTAGCGGGGGATACAATGAGCAGTTCTTC.

This clonotype was recorded many times. The CDR3 DNA follows: TGTGCCAGCAGTTTACCGGGACTTGCCTACGAGCAGTACTTC. It encodes CASSLPGLAYEQYF. The rearrangement links TRBV7-2 to TRBJ2-7; possible D gene TRBD2, 6 bases. The CDR3 length is 14 residues. From germline, CDR1 is SGHTA and CDR2 FQGNSA. Trimming pared 6 bases from V and 2 bases from J, leaving 14 bases between.

In its sample, this clonotype was seen many times. The chain has TRBV7-2 and TRBJ1-1; a possible D gene is TRBD1 (5 bases). Per germline, CDR1 SGHTA and CDR2 FQGNSA. Trimming removed 3 bases at V and 5 bases at J, with 13 bases between. The CDR3 is 14 residues long. The CDR3 loop is CASSFRTGGTEAFF. CDR3 bases: TGTGCCAGCAGCTTCAGGACGGGGGGGACTGAAGCTTTCTTT.